This paragraph reports one T cell receptor (beta chain). Its antigen is unknown. This CDR3 is 16 amino acids long. V dropped 2 bases and J dropped 5; count of bases not matched to a gene: 8. Germline V gene lookup returns CDR1 SEHNR and CDR2 FQNEAQ (reference sequence). Generation of TCR beta libraries employed quantitative 5'-RACE incorporating molecular barcodes. Using its own MiXCR run on the 5' RACE reads, TCRdb lists one record per CDR3 protein. Of 90,000 to 120,000 distinct CDR3 sequences listed, under 30% are singletons. The data were taken from a study of CD8 T cells in ankylosing spondylitis. Study conclusions and caveats: Within matched ankylosing spondylitis synovial fluid, disease-linked clones were reportedly significantly enriched. It appeared that ankylosing spondylitis blood was characterized by a TCR beta motif of 8 or 9 highly homologous variants. Disease-associated clonotypes exhibited CD8+ identity and were relatively infrequent in peripheral blood.

The specimen was synovial fluid, either unsorted or a sorted T cell fraction (not recorded which). This rearrangement joins TRBV7-9 to TRBJ2-5; TRBD2 aligns across 10 bases. The receptor was derived from a male donor with ankylosing spondylitis. CDR3 nucleotides: TGTGCCAGCAGCTTAAAGAGCGGGAGGGCCGGGGAGACCCAGTACTTC. This sequence encodes CASSLKSGRAGETQYF.